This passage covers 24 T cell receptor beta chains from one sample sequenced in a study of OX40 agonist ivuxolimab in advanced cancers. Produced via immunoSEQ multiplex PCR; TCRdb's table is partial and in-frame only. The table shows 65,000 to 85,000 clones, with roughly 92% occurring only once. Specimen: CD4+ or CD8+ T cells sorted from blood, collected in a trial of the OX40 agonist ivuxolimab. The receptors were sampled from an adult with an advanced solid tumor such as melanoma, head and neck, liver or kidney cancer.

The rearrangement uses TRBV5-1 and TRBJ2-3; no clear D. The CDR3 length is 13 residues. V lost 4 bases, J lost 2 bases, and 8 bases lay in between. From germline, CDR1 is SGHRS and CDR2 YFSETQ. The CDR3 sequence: CASSPTNTDTQYF. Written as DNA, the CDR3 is TGCGCCAGCAGCCCTACCAACACAGATACGCAGTATTTT.

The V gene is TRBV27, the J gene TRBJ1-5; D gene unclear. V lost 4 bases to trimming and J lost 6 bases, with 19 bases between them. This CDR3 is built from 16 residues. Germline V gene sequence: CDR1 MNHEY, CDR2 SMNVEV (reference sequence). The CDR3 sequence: CASSSPGGAGRQPQHF. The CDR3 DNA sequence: TGTGCCAGCAGTTCCCCGGGCGGCGCGGGTCGTCAGCCCCAGCATTTT.

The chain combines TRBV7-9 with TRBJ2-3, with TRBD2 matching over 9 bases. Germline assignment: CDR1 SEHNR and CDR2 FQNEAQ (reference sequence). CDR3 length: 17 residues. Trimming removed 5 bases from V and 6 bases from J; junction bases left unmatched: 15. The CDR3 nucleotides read TGTGCCAGCAGCCCTGCTGGGGCGGGAGGGTCCGGGGATACGCAGTATTTT. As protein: CASSPAGAGGSGDTQYF.

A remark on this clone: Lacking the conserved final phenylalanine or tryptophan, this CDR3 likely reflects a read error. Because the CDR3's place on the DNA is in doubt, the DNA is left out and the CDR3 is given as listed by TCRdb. CDR3 region: CASSLGGPHVVT. The chain has TRBV7-9 and TRBJ1-3. CDR1 and CDR2 (germline): SEHNR, FQNEAQ (reference sequence). Termini included, the CDR3 measures 12 amino acids.

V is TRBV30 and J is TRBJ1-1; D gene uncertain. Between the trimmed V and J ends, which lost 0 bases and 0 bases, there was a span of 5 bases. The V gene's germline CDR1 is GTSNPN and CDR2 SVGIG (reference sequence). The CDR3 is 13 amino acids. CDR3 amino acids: CAWSVHLNTEAFF. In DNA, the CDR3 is TGTGCCTGGAGTGTGCACCTGAACACTGAAGCTTTCTTT.

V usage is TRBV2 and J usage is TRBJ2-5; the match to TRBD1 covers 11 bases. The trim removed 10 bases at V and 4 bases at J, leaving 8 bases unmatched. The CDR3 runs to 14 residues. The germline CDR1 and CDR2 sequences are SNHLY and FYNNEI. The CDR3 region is CATNRDRGTETQYF. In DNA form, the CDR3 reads TGTGCCACCAACCGGGACAGGGGGACAGAGACCCAGTACTTC.

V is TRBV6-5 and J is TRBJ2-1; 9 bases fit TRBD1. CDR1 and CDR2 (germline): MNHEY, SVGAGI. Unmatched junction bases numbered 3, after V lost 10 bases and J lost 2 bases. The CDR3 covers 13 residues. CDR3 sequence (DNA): TGTGCCACCACAGGGGGCCCCTACAATGAGCAGTTCTTC. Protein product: CATTGGPYNEQFF.

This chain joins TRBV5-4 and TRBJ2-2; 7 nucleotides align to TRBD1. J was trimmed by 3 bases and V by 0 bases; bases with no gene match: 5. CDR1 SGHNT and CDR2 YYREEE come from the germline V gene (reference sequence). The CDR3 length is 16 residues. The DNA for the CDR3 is TGTGCCAGCAGCTTGGGAGGGACAGCTGACACCGGGGAGCTGTTTTTT. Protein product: CASSLGGTADTGELFF. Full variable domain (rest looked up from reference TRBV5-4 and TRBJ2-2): ETGVTQSPTHLIKTRGQQVTLRCSSQSGHNTVSWYQQALGQGPQFIFQYYREEENGRGNFPPRFSGLQFPNYSSELNVNALELDDSALYLCASSLGGTADTGELFFGEGSRLTVL.

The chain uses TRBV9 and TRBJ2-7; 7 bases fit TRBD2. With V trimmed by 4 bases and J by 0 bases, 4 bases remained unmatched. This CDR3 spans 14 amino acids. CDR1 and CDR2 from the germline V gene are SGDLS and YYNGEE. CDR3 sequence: CASSLGGSSYEQYF. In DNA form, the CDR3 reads TGTGCCAGCAGCCTGGGCGGGAGCTCCTACGAGCAGTACTTC.

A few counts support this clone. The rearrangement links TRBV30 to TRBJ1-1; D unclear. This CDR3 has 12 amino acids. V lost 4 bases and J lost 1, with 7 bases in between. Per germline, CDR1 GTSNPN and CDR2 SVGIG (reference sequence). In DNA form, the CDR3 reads TGTGCCTGGAAAAGGCCGAACACTGAAGCTTTCTTT. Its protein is CAWKRPNTEAFF.

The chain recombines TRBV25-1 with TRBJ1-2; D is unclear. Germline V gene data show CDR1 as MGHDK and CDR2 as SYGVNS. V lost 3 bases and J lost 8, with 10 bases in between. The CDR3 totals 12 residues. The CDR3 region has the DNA TGTGCCAGCAGTGAGACGGATTACGGCTACACCTTC. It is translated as CASSETDYGYTF.

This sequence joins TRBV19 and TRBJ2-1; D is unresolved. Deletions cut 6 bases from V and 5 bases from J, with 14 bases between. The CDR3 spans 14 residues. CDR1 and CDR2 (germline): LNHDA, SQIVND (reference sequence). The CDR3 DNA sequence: TGTGCCAGTAGAACAGATCCGGCGGACAATGAGCAGTTCTTC. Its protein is CASRTDPADNEQFF.

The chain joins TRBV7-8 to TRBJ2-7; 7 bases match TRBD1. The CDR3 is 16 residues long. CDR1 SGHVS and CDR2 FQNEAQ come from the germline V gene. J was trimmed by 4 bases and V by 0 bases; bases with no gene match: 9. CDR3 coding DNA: TGTGCCAGCAGCTTAGCCCCCGGACAGGACGTGTACGAGCAGTACTTC. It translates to CASSLAPGQDVYEQYF.

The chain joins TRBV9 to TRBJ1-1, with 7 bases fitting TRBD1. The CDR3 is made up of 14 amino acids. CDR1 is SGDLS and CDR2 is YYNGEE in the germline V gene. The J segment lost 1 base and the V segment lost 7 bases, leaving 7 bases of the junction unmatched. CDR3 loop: CASSRQGANTEAFF. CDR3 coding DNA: TGTGCCAGCTCCCGACAGGGAGCGAACACTGAAGCTTTCTTT.

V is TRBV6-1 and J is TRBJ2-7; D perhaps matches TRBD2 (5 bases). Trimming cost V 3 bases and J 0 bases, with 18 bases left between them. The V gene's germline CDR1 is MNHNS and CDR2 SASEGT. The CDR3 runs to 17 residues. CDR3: CASSDPWKGERSYEQYF. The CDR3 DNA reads TGTGCCAGCAGTGACCCTTGGAAGGGAGAGCGCTCCTACGAGCAGTACTTC.

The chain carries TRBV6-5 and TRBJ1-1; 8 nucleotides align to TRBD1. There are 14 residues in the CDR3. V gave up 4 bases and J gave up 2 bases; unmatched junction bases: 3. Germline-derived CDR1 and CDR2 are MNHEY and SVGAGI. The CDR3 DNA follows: TGTGCCAGCAGTTCGGACAGGGTAAACACTGAAGCTTTCTTT. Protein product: CASSSDRVNTEAFF.

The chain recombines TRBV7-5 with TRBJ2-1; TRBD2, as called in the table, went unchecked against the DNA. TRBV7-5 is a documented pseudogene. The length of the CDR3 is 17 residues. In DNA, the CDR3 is TGTGCCAGAAGCTCAAACGGACTAGCGGACTTTTACAATGAGCAGTTCTTC. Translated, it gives CARSSNGLADFYNEQFF.

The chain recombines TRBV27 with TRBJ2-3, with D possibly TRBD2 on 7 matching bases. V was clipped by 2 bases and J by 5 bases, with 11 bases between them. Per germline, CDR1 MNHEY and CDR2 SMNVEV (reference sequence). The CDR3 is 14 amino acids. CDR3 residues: CASSLGGALDTQYF. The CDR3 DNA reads TGTGCCAGCAGTTTAGGGGGGGCCCTAGATACGCAGTATTTT.

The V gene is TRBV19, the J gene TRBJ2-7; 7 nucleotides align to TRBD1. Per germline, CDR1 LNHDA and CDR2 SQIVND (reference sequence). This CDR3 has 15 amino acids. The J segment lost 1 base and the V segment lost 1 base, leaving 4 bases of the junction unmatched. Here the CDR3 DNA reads TGTGCCAGTAGTATAGGGGGGACAGTTTCCTACGAGCAGTACTTC. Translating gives CASSIGGTVSYEQYF.

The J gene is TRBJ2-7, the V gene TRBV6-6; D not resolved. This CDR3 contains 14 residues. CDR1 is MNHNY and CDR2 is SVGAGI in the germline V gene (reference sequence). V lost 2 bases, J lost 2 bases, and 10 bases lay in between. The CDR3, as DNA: TGTGCCAGCAGTTACGAGGCCGTAACCTACGAGCAGTACTTC. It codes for CASSYEAVTYEQYF.

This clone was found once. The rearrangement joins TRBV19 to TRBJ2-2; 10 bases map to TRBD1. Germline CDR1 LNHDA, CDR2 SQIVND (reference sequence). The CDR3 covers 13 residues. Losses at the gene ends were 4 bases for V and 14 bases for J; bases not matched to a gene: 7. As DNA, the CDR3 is TGTGCCAGTAGTAACCCAGGACAGGGGGGTCTGTTTTTT. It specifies CASSNPGQGGLFF.

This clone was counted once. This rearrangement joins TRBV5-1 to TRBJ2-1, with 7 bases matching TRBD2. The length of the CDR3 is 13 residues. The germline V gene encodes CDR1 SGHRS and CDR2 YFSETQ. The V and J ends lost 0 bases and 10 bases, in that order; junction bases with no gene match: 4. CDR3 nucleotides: TGCGCCAGCAGCTTGGATGGGGAGGGGGAGCAGTTCTTC. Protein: CASSLDGEGEQFF.

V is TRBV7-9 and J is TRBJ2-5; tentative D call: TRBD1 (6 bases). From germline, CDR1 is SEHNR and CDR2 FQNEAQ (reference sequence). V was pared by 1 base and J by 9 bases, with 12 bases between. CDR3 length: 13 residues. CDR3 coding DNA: TGTGCCAGCAGCTTAGGGCAGTCAGGGGCCCAGTACTTC. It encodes CASSLGQSGAQYF.

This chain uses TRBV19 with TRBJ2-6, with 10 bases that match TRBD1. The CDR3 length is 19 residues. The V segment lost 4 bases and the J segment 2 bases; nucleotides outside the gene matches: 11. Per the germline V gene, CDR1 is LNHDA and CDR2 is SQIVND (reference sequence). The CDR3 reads CASSTRGGQGVPGANVLTF. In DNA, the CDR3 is TGTGCCAGTAGTACCCGAGGAGGACAGGGGGTACCTGGGGCCAACGTCCTGACTTTC. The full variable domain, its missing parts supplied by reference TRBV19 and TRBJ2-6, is DGGITQSPKYLFRKEGQNVTLSCEQNLNHDAMYWYRQDPGQGLRLIYYSQIVNDFQKGDIAEGYSVSREKKESFPLTVTSAQKNPTAFYLCASSTRGGQGVPGANVLTFGAGSRLTVL.